The 25 T cell receptor beta chains below were found in one sample sequenced in a study of cytomegalovirus exposure and HLA in healthy donors. Researchers ran the PCR with 60 Vbeta and 13 Jbeta primers. Produced via immunoSEQ multiplex PCR; TCRdb's table is partial and in-frame only. This table has some 86,000 clones, about 70% appearing once. Sample: PBMCs. These receptors originate from a man aged 30 to 45 in good health and CMV-seronegative.

CDR3 nucleotides: TGTGCCAGCAGCTTAGTTCATTACACTGAAGCTTTCTTT. Amino acid sequence: CASSLVHYTEAFF. The V and J genes are TRBV7-2 and TRBJ1-1; D gene ambiguous. CDR1 and CDR2 (germline): SGHTA, FQGNSA. The CDR3 covers 13 residues. The ends were cut back, 1 base at V and 3 bases at J, with 6 bases in the middle.

The chain carries TRBV7-3 and TRBJ1-1, with TRBD1 matching 7 bases. Germline CDR1 and CDR2: SGHTA and FQGTGA. This CDR3 spans 15 amino acids. The V gene end was trimmed by 5 bases and the J gene end by 5 bases; junction bases not matched to a gene: 11. CDR3 coding DNA: TGTGCCAGCAGCCCCCTCCCGACAGGGATGACTGAAGCTTTCTTT. Its protein product is CASSPLPTGMTEAFF.

This rearrangement joins TRBV10-2 to TRBJ2-2, with 10 bases fitting TRBD1. J gave up 3 bases and V 8 bases, and 3 bases lay outside the gene matches. CDR1 and CDR2 (germline): WSHSY, SAAADI. This CDR3 is built from 14 residues. CDR3 DNA: TGCGCCAGCGCAGGGACAGGGGACACCGGGGAGCTGTTTTTT. It encodes CASAGTGDTGELFF.

The chain recombines TRBV7-9 with TRBJ2-5, with D possibly TRBD2 on 7 matching bases. Germline V lookup: CDR1 SEHNR, CDR2 FQNEAQ (reference sequence). The CDR3 is made up of 13 amino acids. V was shortened by 6 bases and J by 4 bases, with 12 bases between the two germline ends. DNA of the CDR3: TGTGCCAGCAGTGAGGGGGAGGGAGAGACCCAGTACTTC. It codes for CASSEGEGETQYF.

The V call is TRBV19, the J call TRBJ2-2; 8 bases are shared with TRBD1. CDR1 is LNHDA, CDR2 SQIVND, per germline (reference sequence). This CDR3 is built from 17 residues. Trimming at V came to 3 bases and at J to 1 base, leaving 7 bases not matched to a gene. CDR3 nucleotides: TGTGCCAGTAGTATTCCTCTTGGGACAGGGAACACCGGGGAGCTGTTTTTT. This sequence encodes CASSIPLGTGNTGELFF.

The CDR3 loop is CASSEVQGTNEKLFF. As DNA, the CDR3 is TGTGCCAGCAGTGAAGTACAGGGGACTAATGAAAAACTGTTTTTT. The chain recombines TRBV6-1 with TRBJ1-4; 7 nucleotides agree with TRBD1. Germline CDR1 reads MNHNS; CDR2 reads SASEGT. Trimming took 1 base from V and 2 from J; bases not matched to a gene: 1. The CDR3 is made up of 15 amino acids.

The gene calls are TRBV18 and TRBJ2-5; weak D call: TRBD2 (5 bases). V lost 2 bases and J lost 5, with 15 bases in between. From germline, CDR1 is KGHSH and CDR2 LQKENI. The CDR3 length is 15 residues. CDR3 sequence reads: CASSPGLRGEETQYF. In DNA form, the CDR3 reads TGTGCCAGCTCACCAGGGTTACGGGGTGAGGAGACCCAGTACTTC.

The V call is TRBV5-1, the J call TRBJ2-7; D is ambiguous. V was shortened by 0 bases and J by 2 bases, with 12 bases between the two germline ends. Germline-derived CDR1 and CDR2 are SGHRS and YFSETQ. This CDR3 spans 15 amino acids. The CDR3 DNA is TGCGCCAGCAGCTTGGAAGTAAACACCCCCTACGAGCAGTACTTC. It specifies CASSLEVNTPYEQYF.

The chain combines TRBV6-5 with TRBJ1-4; 7 bases are shared with TRBD1. The CDR3 is 14 amino acids. Germline values: CDR1 MNHEY, CDR2 SVGAGI. After removal of 5 bases from V and 0 bases from J, the junction contained 0 bases not matched to a gene. In nucleotides, the CDR3 is TGTGCCAGCAGTGGGACAGCAACTAATGAAAAACTGTTTTTT. Amino acid sequence: CASSGTATNEKLFF.

The rearrangement uses TRBV27 and TRBJ2-3; 10 nucleotides line up with TRBD2. J gave up 6 bases and V 8 bases, and 8 bases lay outside the gene matches. Germline CDR1 and CDR2: MNHEY and SMNVEV (reference sequence). The CDR3 has 14 residues. CDR3 DNA sequence: TGTGCCAGCGGGGCTAGCGGGAGTTGGGATACGCAGTATTTT. Protein: CASGASGSWDTQYF.

This clone was found a few times. Written as DNA, the CDR3 is TGTGCCAGTAGTCCAGGGCGAGTCGACGAGCAGTACTTC. It specifies CASSPGRVDEQYF. The chain couples TRBV19 to TRBJ2-7; possibly TRBD1 for D (5 bases). V gave up 5 bases and J gave up 5 bases, with 13 bases separating them. CDR3 length: 13 amino acids. CDR1 is LNHDA, CDR2 SQIVND, per germline (reference sequence).

This clone has only a few counts. The V gene is TRBV5-6, the J gene TRBJ2-7; 11 bases agree with TRBD1. V was clipped by 4 bases and J by 4 bases; unmatched bases: 4. CDR1 and CDR2 from the germline V gene are SGHDT and YYEEEE. CDR3 length: 14 amino acids. The CDR3 DNA is TGTGCCAGCAGCGGGGGGGACAGGGGGTACGAGCAGTACTTC. Translating it yields CASSGGDRGYEQYF.

The chain has TRBV9 and TRBJ2-6; D remains ambiguous. The germline gives CDR1 SGDLS, CDR2 YYNGEE. The CDR3 extends over 15 amino acids. V was trimmed by 4 bases and J by 0 bases, leaving 8 bases between them. The CDR3 reads CASSPNYSGANVLTF. The DNA for the CDR3 is TGTGCCAGCAGCCCTAATTACTCTGGGGCCAACGTCCTGACTTTC.

V usage is TRBV9 and J usage is TRBJ2-5; 8 positions match TRBD2. The CDR3 is 13 amino acids. Losses at the gene ends were 1 base for V and 5 bases for J; bases not matched to a gene: 1. Germline V gene lookup returns CDR1 SGDLS and CDR2 YYNGEE. The CDR3 loop reads CASSVTGGETQYF. The DNA for the CDR3 is TGTGCCAGCAGCGTAACGGGGGGGGAGACCCAGTACTTC.

The chain joins TRBV6-5 to TRBJ2-3; 9 bases match TRBD2. V shed 2 bases and J 3 bases; nucleotides not matched to a gene: 3. CDR3 length: 15 amino acids. The germline V gene has CDR1 MNHEY and CDR2 SVGAGI. The CDR3 region has the DNA TGTGCCAGCAGTTACGAAGCGGGGGGTACAGATACGCAGTATTTT. As protein: CASSYEAGGTDTQYF.

V is TRBV5-1 and J is TRBJ2-2; TRBD1 matches 7 bases. This CDR3 contains 14 residues. CDR1 and CDR2 from the germline V gene are SGHRS and YFSETQ. Germline trimming cut 7 bases from V and 6 bases from J; bases unmatched to any gene: 9. CDR3 amino acids: CASSPDRVAGELFF. The CDR3 DNA reads TGCGCCAGCTCCCCTGACAGGGTGGCCGGGGAGCTGTTTTTT.

This sequence joins TRBV6-4 and TRBJ2-2; no reliable D call. V shed 6 bases and J shed 3 bases, with 8 bases lying between them. Germline-derived CDR1 and CDR2 are MRHNA and SNTAGT. The CDR3 extends over 13 amino acids. CDR3 loop: CASSDSDTGELFF. In nucleotides, the CDR3 is TGTGCCAGCAGCGATTCGGACACCGGGGAGCTGTTTTTT.

The genes are TRBV5-6 and TRBJ2-7; possible D gene TRBD2, 5 bases. In germline, CDR1 is SGHDT, CDR2 YYEEEE. The CDR3 has 15 amino acids. V dropped 2 bases and J dropped 0 bases, with 12 bases sitting between them. The CDR3 DNA follows: TGTGCCAGCAGCTTTGGGAGCCTAAGCTCCTACGAGCAGTACTTC. Translating gives CASSFGSLSSYEQYF.

V usage is TRBV27 and J usage is TRBJ1-2; perhaps TRBD1 as D (5 bases). CDR3 size: 14 residues. The germline V gene encodes CDR1 MNHEY and CDR2 SMNVEV (reference sequence). V was trimmed by 3 bases and J by 3 bases, leaving 11 bases between them. CDR3 protein: CASSFSGYDYGYTF. In DNA form, the CDR3 reads TGTGCCAGCAGTTTTTCAGGGTACGACTATGGCTACACCTTC.

This clone has just a few counts. This chain uses TRBV9 with TRBJ2-1; 7 nucleotides align to TRBD2. The germline CDR1 and CDR2 sequences are SGDLS and YYNGEE. This CDR3 spans 15 amino acids. V trimming: 2 bases; J trimming: 0 bases; junction bases outside the gene matches: 2. The CDR3 is CASSVRLASYNEQFF. CDR3 bases: TGTGCCAGCAGCGTCCGACTAGCCTCCTACAATGAGCAGTTCTTC.

V usage is TRBV7-3 and J usage is TRBJ2-1; tentative D call: TRBD1 (6 bases). The germline V and J ends were trimmed by 4 bases and 4 bases, with 8 bases remaining between them. CDR3 length equals 13 residues. The V gene's germline CDR1 is SGHTA and CDR2 FQGTGA. DNA of the CDR3: TGTGCCAGCAGCTGGGGACAATACAATGAGCAGTTCTTC. Translation gives CASSWGQYNEQFF. The full variable domain, completed using reference TRBV7-3 and TRBJ2-1, is GAGVSQTPSNKVTEKGKYVELRCDPISGHTALYWYRQSLGQGPEFLIYFQGTGAADDSGLPNDRFFAVRPEGSVSTLKIQRTERGDSAVYLCASSWGQYNEQFFGPGTRLTVL.

The chain couples TRBV9 to TRBJ2-7; D ambiguous. Trimming removed 0 bases from V and 9 bases from J, with 13 bases in between. Germline CDR1 is SGDLS and CDR2 is YYNGEE. There are 13 residues in the CDR3. This CDR3 reads CASSVATSGRQYF. As DNA, the CDR3 is TGTGCCAGCAGCGTAGCTACTTCGGGTCGGCAGTACTTC.

This rearrangement joins TRBV28 to TRBJ2-1; 11 positions agree with TRBD2. Germline loops: CDR1 MDHEN, CDR2 SYDVKM. The CDR3 runs to 20 residues. The V segment lost 5 bases and the J segment 0 bases; nucleotides outside the gene matches: 15. The CDR3 DNA reads as TGTGCCAGCAGTACCAGTGGGCCGGGACTAGCGGCTTTCTCCTACAATGAGCAGTTCTTC. Its translation: CASSTSGPGLAAFSYNEQFF. The full variable domain, its missing parts supplied by reference TRBV28 and TRBJ2-1, is DVKVTQSSRYLVKRTGEKVFLECVQDMDHENMFWYRQDPGLGLRLIYFSYDVKMKEKGDIPEGYSVSREKKERFSLILESASTNQTSMYLCASSTSGPGLAAFSYNEQFFGPGTRLTVL.

The CDR3 reads CASNGLGGYNEQFF. The DNA for the CDR3 is TGTGCCAGCAACGGACTAGGAGGGTACAATGAGCAGTTCTTC. The genes are TRBV9 and TRBJ2-1; the match to TRBD2 covers 7 bases. With V trimmed by 6 bases and J by 4 bases, 7 bases remained unmatched. Per the germline V gene, CDR1 is SGDLS and CDR2 is YYNGEE. The CDR3 runs to 14 residues.

The V gene is TRBV29-1, the J gene TRBJ1-2; 9 positions match TRBD1. The CDR3 length is 13 residues. CDR1 SQVTM and CDR2 ANQGSEA come from the germline V gene. V was clipped by 5 bases and J by 4 bases; unmatched bases: 5. In DNA form, the CDR3 reads TGCAGCGTTCGGACGACAGGGGGCTATGGCTACACCTTC. Amino acid sequence: CSVRTTGGYGYTF.